One and the same sample provided the 29 T cell receptor beta chains below, sequenced in a study of T-cell reconstitution after alpha-beta-depleted transplantation in children. The TCRbeta library incorporated unique molecular identifiers. TCRdb analysed the PCR reads with MiXCR anew, one entry per CDR3 protein. The table records around 370,000 distinct CDR3 sequences, around 15% of them present only once. The sequencing used PBMCs, mostly from graft donor cells, collected 360 days after TCRalphabeta/CD19-depleted stem cell transplant. The receptors here all came from a male patient between 2 and 9 years old who had a stem cell transplant for acute lymphoblastic leukemia, so the T cells may come from the graft donor.

This chain uses TRBV29-1 with TRBJ2-3, with TRBD2 identical over 10 bases. Per germline, CDR1 SQVTM and CDR2 ANQGSEA. Trimming at V came to 6 bases and at J to 1 base, leaving 10 bases not matched to a gene. The CDR3 has 16 amino acids. The CDR3 reads CSVARTGTSGTDTQYF. CDR3 nucleotides: TGCAGCGTCGCTCGGACCGGGACTAGCGGCACAGATACGCAGTATTTT.

The chain recombines TRBV27 with TRBJ2-2; no definite D call. Germline V lookup: CDR1 MNHEY, CDR2 SMNVEV (reference sequence). The length of the CDR3 is 14 residues. Trimming removed 3 bases at V and 7 bases at J, with 12 bases between. The CDR3 reads CASSFYGWNGELFF. CDR3 DNA sequence: TGTGCCAGCAGTTTTTATGGATGGAACGGGGAGCTGTTTTTT.

The rearrangement links TRBV7-3 to TRBJ1-4; 7 bases line up with TRBD1. Trimming at V came to 5 bases and at J to 7 bases, leaving 4 bases not matched to a gene. This CDR3 is built from 13 residues. CDR1 is SGHTA, CDR2 FQGTGA, per germline. CDR3 nucleotides: TGTGCCAGCAGCAGACAGGGCGGTGAAAAACTGTTTTTT. The encoded protein is CASSRQGGEKLFF.

The chain has TRBV29-1 and TRBJ2-7, with 7 bases fitting TRBD2. CDR1 SQVTM and CDR2 ANQGSEA come from the germline V gene. The CDR3 consists of 12 residues. After removal of 8 bases from V and 4 bases from J, the junction contained 8 bases not matched to a gene. This CDR3 is CSRGRGPYEQYF. CDR3 nucleotide sequence: TGCAGCCGGGGGAGGGGCCCTTACGAGCAGTACTTC.

This clonotype has more than one count but fewer than ten. V and J are TRBV30 and TRBJ2-2; D uncertain. Germline lookup yields CDR1 GTSNPN and CDR2 SVGIG (reference sequence). Trimming removed 0 bases from V and 6 bases from J, with 8 bases in between. The CDR3 is 13 amino acids. CDR3 residues: CAWSVLRSGELFF. The CDR3 region has the DNA TGTGCCTGGAGTGTACTCCGATCCGGGGAGCTGTTTTTT.

J is TRBJ2-5 and V is TRBV20-1, with a tentative D call TRBD2 (6 bases). The CDR3 runs 13 residues. CDR1 and CDR2 from the germline V gene are DFQATT and SNEGSKA (reference sequence). The V end was cut by 5 bases, the J end by 3 bases, with 13 bases between. CDR3 sequence reads: CSARGDQEETQYF. CDR3 nucleotide sequence: TGCAGTGCTCGCGGGGACCAGGAAGAGACCCAGTACTTC.

This clonotype was detected a few times. The rearrangement links TRBV7-3 to TRBJ2-3, with 8 bases matching TRBD1. V lost 3 bases and J lost 3; bases outside the gene matches: 14. The CDR3 is made up of 18 amino acids. In germline, CDR1 is SGHTA, CDR2 FQGTGA. The CDR3 protein is CASSLGTWTGFGTDTQYF. In nucleotides, the CDR3 is TGTGCCAGCAGCTTGGGGACCTGGACAGGGTTTGGGACAGATACGCAGTATTTT. Full variable domain (outside the CDR3, taken from reference TRBV7-3 and TRBJ2-3): GAGVSQTPSNKVTEKGKYVELRCDPISGHTALYWYRQSLGQGPEFLIYFQGTGAADDSGLPNDRFFAVRPEGSVSTLKIQRTERGDSAVYLCASSLGTWTGFGTDTQYFGPGTRLTVL.

This clonotype has only a few counts. The V gene is TRBV3-1, the J gene TRBJ2-5, with 9 bases aligning to TRBD2. This CDR3 has 16 amino acids. Germline V gene sequence: CDR1 LGHDT, CDR2 YNNKEL (reference sequence). Germline trimming cut 0 bases from V and 5 bases from J; bases unmatched to any gene: 7. The CDR3 loop reads CASSQEISGSGETQYF. Written as DNA, the CDR3 is TGTGCCAGCAGCCAAGAGATTAGCGGGAGTGGGGAGACCCAGTACTTC.

This clonotype was observed a handful of times. J is TRBJ2-6 and V is TRBV7-9; D remains unclear. With 5 bases removed from V and 2 bases from J, the gap between germline ends came to 13 bases. CDR1 is SEHNR, CDR2 FQNEAQ, per germline (reference sequence). This CDR3 has 16 residues. In nucleotides, the CDR3 is TGTGCCAGCAGCCCAAGAGGTTGGGCTGGGGCCAACGTCCTGACTTTC. Its protein product is CASSPRGWAGANVLTF.

There are many counts of this clonotype. The chain combines TRBV20-1 with TRBJ2-3; D is tentatively TRBD1 or TRBD2 (7 bases each). V was trimmed by 6 bases and J by 5 bases, leaving 18 bases between them. CDR1 and CDR2 from the germline V gene are DFQATT and SNEGSKA (reference sequence). The CDR3 extends over 14 amino acids. This chain's CDR3 is CSAAGGGVIDTQYF. The DNA of the CDR3 is TGCAGTGCCGCAGGGGGGGGAGTCATAGATACGCAGTATTTT.

The table lists this clonotype with a few counts. The CDR3 DNA sequence: TGTGCCACCAGCAGAGATCCCCGACAGGGGACAGATACGCAGTATTTT. It specifies CATSRDPRQGTDTQYF. The chain employs TRBV15 and TRBJ2-3, with 8 positions matching TRBD1. J was trimmed by 3 bases and V by 0 bases; bases with no gene match: 5. This CDR3 is built from 16 residues. Germline CDR1 reads LNHNV; CDR2 reads YYDKDF (reference sequence).

The V gene is TRBV20-1, the J gene TRBJ2-7, with 7 bases aligning to TRBD2. CDR1 is DFQATT, CDR2 SNEGSKA, per germline (reference sequence). The ends lost 3 bases at V and 3 bases at J; junction bases unmatched: 11. There are 15 residues in the CDR3. DNA of the CDR3: TGCAGTGCTAGTTCCGGGAGGAGTGGTATCTACGAGCAGTACTTC. It encodes CSASSGRSGIYEQYF.

In its sample, this clonotype was seen a few times. J is TRBJ2-1 and V is TRBV6-1; either TRBD1 or TRBD2 may supply D (5 bases each). Germline V gene sequence: CDR1 MNHNS, CDR2 SASEGT. V lost 10 bases, J lost 7 bases, and 17 bases lay in between. CDR3 length equals 13 residues. The CDR3: CATTGTYGNEQFF. CDR3 nucleotides: TGTGCCACCACGGGGACGTACGGGAATGAGCAGTTCTTC.

The DNA for the CDR3 is TGTGCCAGCAGTTTGGGGGCGGAAGGGAGCACTTACGAGCAGTACTTC. Residues: CASSLGAEGSTYEQYF. This chain uses TRBV12-3 or TRBV12-4 with TRBJ2-7; D might be TRBD1 (6 bases). The V and J ends lost 3 bases and 4 bases respectively, with 19 bases between them. The CDR3 consists of 16 residues.

The rearrangement joins TRBV6-2 or TRBV6-3 to TRBJ2-7, with TRBD1 identical over 8 bases. This CDR3 region has 20 residues. With 7 bases clipped from V and 0 bases from J, the junction kept 23 bases outside the gene matches. The germline V gene has CDR1 MNHEY and CDR2 SVGEGT. This chain's CDR3 is CASIRPSSTNIGTGSYEQYF. The CDR3, as DNA: TGTGCCAGCATCCGACCGTCCTCGACCAATATCGGGACAGGCTCCTACGAGCAGTACTTC.

This clonotype was seen a handful of times. The V and J genes are TRBV10-3 and TRBJ2-2; 11 bases fit TRBD2. Germline CDR1 ENHRY, CDR2 SYGVKD. V gave up 6 bases and J gave up 6 bases; unmatched junction bases: 9. This CDR3 is 16 amino acids long. The CDR3 region has the DNA TGTGCCATCAGGCCGCCCACTAGCGGGGGCCCCGGGGAGCTGTTTTTT. Encoded protein: CAIRPPTSGGPGELFF.

V and J are TRBV7-8 and TRBJ2-1; D is uncertain. Germline V gives CDR1 SGHVS, CDR2 FQNEAQ. V shed 3 bases and J shed 4 bases, with 13 bases lying between them. The CDR3 sequence is 15 residues long. CDR3: CASSFTQSAYNEQFF. For the CDR3, the DNA is TGTGCCAGCAGCTTCACACAGTCGGCATACAATGAGCAGTTCTTC.

This clonotype was observed a handful of times. This chain joins TRBV29-1 and TRBJ2-5, with 10 bases matching TRBD1. CDR1 and CDR2 from the germline V gene are SQVTM and ANQGSEA. The CDR3 length is 14 residues. V trimming: 3 bases; J trimming: 2 bases; junction bases outside the gene matches: 3. The CDR3 sequence is CSVEGTGEQETQYF. DNA of the CDR3: TGCAGCGTTGAGGGGACAGGGGAGCAAGAGACCCAGTACTTC.

The rearrangement links TRBV19 to TRBJ2-5; 7 bases fit TRBD1. CDR1 is LNHDA and CDR2 is SQIVND in the germline V gene (reference sequence). V lost 4 bases to trimming and J lost 1 base; unmatched junction nucleotides: 6. The CDR3 loop spans 15 amino acids. The CDR3 region is CASSNRGLFQETQYF. The CDR3, as DNA: TGTGCCAGTAGTAATAGGGGGCTGTTCCAAGAGACCCAGTACTTC.

This clonotype was counted a single time. This chain links TRBV4-3 with TRBJ2-3; D possibly corresponds to TRBD1 (7 bases). The CDR3 runs to 17 residues. Germline V gene lookup returns CDR1 LGHNA and CDR2 YSLEER. V shed 0 bases and J shed 2 bases, with 15 bases lying between them. The CDR3 loop reads CASSQEEGRGYTDTQYF. The CDR3 nucleotides are TGCGCCAGCAGCCAAGAGGAGGGCAGGGGGTACACAGATACGCAGTATTTT.

This clonotype was seen repeatedly, ten times or more. The CDR3 spells CASREIANSYEQYF. In DNA form, the CDR3 reads TGCGCCAGCAGGGAAATAGCAAACTCCTACGAGCAGTACTTC. The chain uses TRBV5-1 and TRBJ2-7; D gene unclear. Germline V gives CDR1 SGHRS, CDR2 YFSETQ. Trimming pared 5 bases from V and 0 bases from J, leaving 12 bases between. This CDR3 region has 14 residues.

This clonotype turned up a few times. The DNA of the CDR3 is TGTGCCAGCACTGTGGTAGCGGACAATGAGCAGTTCTTC. Translation: CASTVVADNEQFF. This chain links TRBV7-9 with TRBJ2-1; perhaps TRBD2 as D (6 bases). The CDR3 length is 13 residues. Germline loops: CDR1 SEHNR, CDR2 FQNEAQ (reference sequence). V was clipped by 7 bases and J by 5 bases, with 12 bases between them.

This clonotype has only a few counts. V gene TRBV27 combines with J gene TRBJ2-1; D possibly matches TRBD1 or TRBD2 (5 bases each). Germline V CDR1 and CDR2: MNHEY, SMNVEV (reference sequence). The CDR3 contains 13 residues. V was trimmed by 8 bases and J by 10 bases, leaving 18 bases between them. The CDR3 loop reads CASSGTKSLEQFF. The CDR3 bases are TGTGCCAGCTCCGGGACCAAGTCCCTCGAGCAGTTCTTC.

This sequence joins TRBV2 and TRBJ2-1, with TRBD1 as a possible D gene (5 bases). V lost 2 bases, J lost 5 bases, and 16 bases lay in between. Germline CDR1 SNHLY, CDR2 FYNNEI. The CDR3 extends over 16 amino acids. The CDR3 coding sequence is TGTGCCAGCAGTGAAACCCGACCCCTCAGGGACAATGAGCAGTTCTTC. Amino acids: CASSETRPLRDNEQFF.

This chain links TRBV5-1 with TRBJ2-1; D perhaps matches TRBD1 (5 bases). Germline values: CDR1 SGHRS, CDR2 YFSETQ. The CDR3 contains 15 residues. Trimming shortened V by 0 bases and J by 7 bases, and 14 bases separated the two germline ends. The CDR3 coding sequence is TGCGCCAGCAGCTTGGCGCAAGGCAGGGCGAATGAGCAGTTCTTC. As protein: CASSLAQGRANEQFF.

The chain joins TRBV29-1 to TRBJ2-2; D not resolved. Germline V lookup: CDR1 SQVTM, CDR2 ANQGSEA. Trimming removed 7 bases at V and 4 bases at J, with 16 bases between. CDR3 length equals 14 residues. CDR3 nucleotides: TGCAGCGCCATCCTGACATCTCCCACCGGGGAGCTGTTTTTT. Translating gives CSAILTSPTGELFF.

The V call is TRBV5-6, the J call TRBJ2-7; D is tentatively TRBD1 or TRBD2 (5 bases each). The germline V gene encodes CDR1 SGHDT and CDR2 YYEEEE. CDR3 size: 15 residues. V shed 1 base and J shed 2 bases, with 13 bases lying between them. This CDR3 is CASSLYGDGPYEQYF. CDR3 nucleotides: TGTGCCAGCAGCTTGTACGGGGACGGACCCTACGAGCAGTACTTC.

This chain uses TRBV28 with TRBJ2-5; weak D call: TRBD1 (5 bases). The CDR3 length is 15 residues. Between the trimmed V and J ends, which lost 1 base and 1 base, there was a span of 10 bases. Germline CDR1 reads MDHEN; CDR2 reads SYDVKM. The CDR3 spells CASSLLRQTQETQYF. CDR3 in DNA: TGTGCCAGCAGTTTATTGCGACAGACCCAAGAGACCCAGTACTTC.

This chain links TRBV4-2 with TRBJ1-2, with D perhaps TRBD1 (5 bases). CDR3 length: 17 residues. From germline, CDR1 is LGHNA and CDR2 YNFKEQ. Trimming removed 0 bases from V and 7 bases from J, with 21 bases in between. CDR3 in amino acids: CASSQDGAPTLGLGYTF. The CDR3 DNA sequence: TGTGCCAGCAGCCAAGATGGGGCTCCTACCCTGGGGCTTGGCTACACCTTC.